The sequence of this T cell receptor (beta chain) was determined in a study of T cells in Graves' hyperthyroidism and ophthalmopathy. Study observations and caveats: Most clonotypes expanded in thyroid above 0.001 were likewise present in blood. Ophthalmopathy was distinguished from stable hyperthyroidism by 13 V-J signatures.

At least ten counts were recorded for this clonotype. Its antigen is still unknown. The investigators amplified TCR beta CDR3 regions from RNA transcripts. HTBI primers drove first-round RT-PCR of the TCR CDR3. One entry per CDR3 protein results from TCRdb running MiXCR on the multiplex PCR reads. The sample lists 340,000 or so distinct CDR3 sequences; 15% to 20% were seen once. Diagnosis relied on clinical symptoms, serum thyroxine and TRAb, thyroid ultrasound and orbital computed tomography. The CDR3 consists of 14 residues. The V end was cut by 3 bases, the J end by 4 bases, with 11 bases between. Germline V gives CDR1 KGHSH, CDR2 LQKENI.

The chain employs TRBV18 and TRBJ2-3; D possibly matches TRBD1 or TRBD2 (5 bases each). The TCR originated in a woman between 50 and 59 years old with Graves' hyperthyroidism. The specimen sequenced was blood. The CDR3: CASSPPGPSDTQYF. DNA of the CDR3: TGTGCCAGCTCACCCCCGGGACCATCAGATACGCAGTATTTT. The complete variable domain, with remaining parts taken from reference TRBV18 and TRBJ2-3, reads NAGVMQNPRHLVRRRGQEARLRCSPMKGHSHVYWYRQLPEEGLKFMVYLQKENIIDESGMPKERFSAEFPKEGPSILRIQQVVRGDSAAYFCASSPPGPSDTQYFGPGTRLTVL.